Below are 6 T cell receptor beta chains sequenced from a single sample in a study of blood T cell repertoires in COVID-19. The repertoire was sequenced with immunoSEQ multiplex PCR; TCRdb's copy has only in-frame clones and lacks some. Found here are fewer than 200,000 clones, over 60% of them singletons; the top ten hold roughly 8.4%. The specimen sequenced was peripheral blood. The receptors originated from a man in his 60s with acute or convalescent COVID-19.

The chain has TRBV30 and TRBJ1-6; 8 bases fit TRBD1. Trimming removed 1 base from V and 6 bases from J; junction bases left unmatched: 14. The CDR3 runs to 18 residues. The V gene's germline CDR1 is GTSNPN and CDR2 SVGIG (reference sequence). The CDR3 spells CAWSGTRTGSPSNSPLHF. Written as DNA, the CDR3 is TGTGCCTGGAGTGGAACTCGGACAGGGTCGCCCTCTAATTCACCCCTCCACTTT.

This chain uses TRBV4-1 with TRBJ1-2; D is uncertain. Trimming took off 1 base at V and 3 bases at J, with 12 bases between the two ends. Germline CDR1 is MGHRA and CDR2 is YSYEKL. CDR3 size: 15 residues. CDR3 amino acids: CASSQVSGGDYGYTF. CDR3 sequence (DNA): TGCGCCAGCAGCCAAGTTTCAGGCGGGGACTATGGCTACACCTTC.

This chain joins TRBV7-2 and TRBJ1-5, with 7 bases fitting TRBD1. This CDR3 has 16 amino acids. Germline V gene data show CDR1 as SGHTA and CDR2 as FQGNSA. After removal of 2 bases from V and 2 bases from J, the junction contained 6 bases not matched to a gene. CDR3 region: CASSLIRGGGNQPQHF. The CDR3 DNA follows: TGTGCCAGCAGCTTAATAAGAGGGGGCGGCAATCAGCCCCAGCATTTT.

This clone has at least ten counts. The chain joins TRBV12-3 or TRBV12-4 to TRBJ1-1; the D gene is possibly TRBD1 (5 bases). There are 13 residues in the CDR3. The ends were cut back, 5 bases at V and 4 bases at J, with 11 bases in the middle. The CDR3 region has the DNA TGTGCCAGCAGTGTACAGGTGGGCACTGAAGCTTTCTTT. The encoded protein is CASSVQVGTEAFF.

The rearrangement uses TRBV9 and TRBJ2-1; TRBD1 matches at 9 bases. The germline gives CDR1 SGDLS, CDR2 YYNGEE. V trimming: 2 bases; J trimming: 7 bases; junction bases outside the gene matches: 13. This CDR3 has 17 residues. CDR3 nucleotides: TGTGCCAGCAGCGTCCTCGGGACAGGGAGCGGGTCGAATGAGCAGTTCTTC. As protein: CASSVLGTGSGSNEQFF.

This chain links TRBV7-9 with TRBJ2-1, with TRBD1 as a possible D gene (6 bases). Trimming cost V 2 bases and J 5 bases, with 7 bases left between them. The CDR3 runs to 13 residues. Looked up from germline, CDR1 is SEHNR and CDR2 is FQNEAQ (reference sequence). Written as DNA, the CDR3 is TGTGCCAGCAGCTTACCAGGGGACAATGAGCAGTTCTTC. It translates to CASSLPGDNEQFF. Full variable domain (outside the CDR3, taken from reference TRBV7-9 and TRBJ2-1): DTGVSQNPRHKITKRGQNVTFRCDPISEHNRLYWYRQTLGQGPEFLTYFQNEAQLEKSRLLSDRFSAERPKGSFSTLEIQRTEQGDSAMYLCASSLPGDNEQFFGPGTRLTVL.